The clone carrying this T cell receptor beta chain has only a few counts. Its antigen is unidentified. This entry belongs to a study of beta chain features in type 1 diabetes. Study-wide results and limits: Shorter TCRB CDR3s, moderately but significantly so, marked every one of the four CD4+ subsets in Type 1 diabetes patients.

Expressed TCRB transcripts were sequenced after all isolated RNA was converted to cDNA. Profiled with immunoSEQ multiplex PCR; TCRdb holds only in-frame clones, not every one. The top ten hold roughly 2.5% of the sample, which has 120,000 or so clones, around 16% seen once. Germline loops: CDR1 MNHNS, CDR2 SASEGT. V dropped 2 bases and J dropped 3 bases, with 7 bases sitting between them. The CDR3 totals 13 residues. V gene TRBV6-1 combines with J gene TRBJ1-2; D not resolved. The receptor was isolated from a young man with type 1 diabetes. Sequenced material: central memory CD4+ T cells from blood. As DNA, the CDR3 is TGTGCCAGCAGTGAAACGGGGTACTATGGCTACACCTTC. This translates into CASSETGYYGYTF.